This T cell receptor (beta chain) comes out of a study of T cell changes during pregnancy in multiple sclerosis. V lost 5 bases, J lost 0 bases, and 5 bases stayed unmatched. Germline V CDR1 and CDR2: MNHEY, SMNVEV (reference sequence). CDR3 length: 16 residues. Profiled with immunoSEQ multiplex PCR; TCRdb holds only in-frame clones, not every one. The sample has under 70,000 clones; about nine tenths are singletons. The material was peripheral blood, obtained after pregnancy. The TCR originated in a female donor in good health, enrolled as a control in a pregnancy study. The chain employs TRBV27 and TRBJ1-4, with 8 bases identical to TRBD1. The CDR3 DNA follows: TGTGCCAGCAGTCGCGGGACAGGAGCAACTAATGAAAAACTGTTTTTT. Its translation is CASSRGTGATNEKLFF.